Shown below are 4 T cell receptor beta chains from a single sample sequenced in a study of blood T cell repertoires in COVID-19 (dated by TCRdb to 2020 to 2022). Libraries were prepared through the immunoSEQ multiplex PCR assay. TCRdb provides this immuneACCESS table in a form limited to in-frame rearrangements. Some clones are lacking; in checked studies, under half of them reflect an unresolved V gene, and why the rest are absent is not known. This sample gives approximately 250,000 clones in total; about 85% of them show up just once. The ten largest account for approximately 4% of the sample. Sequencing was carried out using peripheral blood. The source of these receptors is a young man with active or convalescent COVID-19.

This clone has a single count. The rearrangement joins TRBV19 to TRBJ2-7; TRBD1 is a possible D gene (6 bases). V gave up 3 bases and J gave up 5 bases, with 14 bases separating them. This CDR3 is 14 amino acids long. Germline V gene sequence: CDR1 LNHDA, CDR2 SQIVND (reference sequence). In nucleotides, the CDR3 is TGTGCCAGTAGTATGCAGGGGACGAAAAACGAGCAGTACTTC. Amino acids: CASSMQGTKNEQYF.

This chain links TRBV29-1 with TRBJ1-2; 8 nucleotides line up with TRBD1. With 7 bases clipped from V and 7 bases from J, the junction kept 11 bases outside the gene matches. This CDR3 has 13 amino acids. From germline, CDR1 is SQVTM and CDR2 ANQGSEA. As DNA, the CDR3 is TGCAGCGCAAGATTGGACAGGGCGGCTGGCTACACCTTC. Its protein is CSARLDRAAGYTF.

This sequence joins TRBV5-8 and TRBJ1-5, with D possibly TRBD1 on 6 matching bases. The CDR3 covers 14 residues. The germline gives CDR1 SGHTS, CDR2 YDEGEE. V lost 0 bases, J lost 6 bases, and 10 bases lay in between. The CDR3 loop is CASSLDRAGQPQHF. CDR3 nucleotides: TGTGCCAGCAGCTTGGACAGGGCGGGTCAGCCCCAGCATTTT.

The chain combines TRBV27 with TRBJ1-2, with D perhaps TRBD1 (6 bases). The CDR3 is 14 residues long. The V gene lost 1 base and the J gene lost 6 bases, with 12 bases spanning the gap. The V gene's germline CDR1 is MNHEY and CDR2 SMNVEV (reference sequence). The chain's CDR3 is CASSLWPSGDGYTF. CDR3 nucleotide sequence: TGTGCCAGCAGTTTATGGCCTTCAGGGGATGGCTACACCTTC.